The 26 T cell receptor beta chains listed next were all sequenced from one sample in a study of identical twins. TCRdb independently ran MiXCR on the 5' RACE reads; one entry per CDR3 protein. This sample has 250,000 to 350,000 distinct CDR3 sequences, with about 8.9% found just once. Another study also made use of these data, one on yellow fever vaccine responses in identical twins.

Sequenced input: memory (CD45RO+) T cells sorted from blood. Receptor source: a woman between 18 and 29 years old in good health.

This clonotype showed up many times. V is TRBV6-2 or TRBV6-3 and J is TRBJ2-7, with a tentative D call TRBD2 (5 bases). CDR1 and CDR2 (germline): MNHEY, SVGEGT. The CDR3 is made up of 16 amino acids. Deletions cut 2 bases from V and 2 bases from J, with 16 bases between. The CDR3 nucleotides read TGTGCCAGCAGTTACACCCGGACTCCTAGAACCTACGAGCAGTACGTC. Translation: CASSYTRTPRTYEQYV.

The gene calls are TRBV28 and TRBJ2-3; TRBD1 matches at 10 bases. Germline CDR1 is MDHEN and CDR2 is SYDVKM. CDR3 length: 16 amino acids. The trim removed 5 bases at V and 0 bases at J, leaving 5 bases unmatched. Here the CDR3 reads CASSRQGATSTDTQYF. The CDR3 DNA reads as TGTGCCAGCAGTAGACAGGGGGCGACTAGCACAGATACGCAGTATTTT.

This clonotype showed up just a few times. CDR3 bases: TGTGCCAGCAGTTACTCTAGCGGGGGCAATGAGCAGTTCTTC. Its translation: CASSYSSGGNEQFF. The chain is built from TRBV6-5 and TRBJ2-1, with TRBD2 identical over 9 bases. Germline V gene sequence: CDR1 MNHEY, CDR2 SVGAGI. The CDR3 loop spans 14 amino acids. V dropped 0 bases and J dropped 6; count of bases not matched to a gene: 0.

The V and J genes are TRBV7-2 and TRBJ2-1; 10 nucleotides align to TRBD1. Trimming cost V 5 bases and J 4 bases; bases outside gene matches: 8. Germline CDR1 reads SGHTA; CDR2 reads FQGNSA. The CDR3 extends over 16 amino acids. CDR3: CASSLRPGQGYNEQFF. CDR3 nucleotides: TGTGCCAGCAGCCTGCGTCCGGGACAGGGGTACAATGAGCAGTTCTTC.

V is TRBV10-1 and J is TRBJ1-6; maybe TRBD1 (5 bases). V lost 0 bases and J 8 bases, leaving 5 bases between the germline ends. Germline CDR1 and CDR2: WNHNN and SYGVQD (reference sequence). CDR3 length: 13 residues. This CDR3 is CASSESGDSPLHF. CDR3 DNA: TGCGCCAGCAGTGAGTCGGGGGATTCACCCCTCCACTTT.

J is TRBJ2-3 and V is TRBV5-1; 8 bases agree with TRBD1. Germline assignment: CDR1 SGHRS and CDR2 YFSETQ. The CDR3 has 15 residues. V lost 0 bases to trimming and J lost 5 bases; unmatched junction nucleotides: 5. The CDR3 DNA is TGCGCCAGCAGCTTGGGGCAGGGGGCGGTAGATACGCAGTATTTT. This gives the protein CASSLGQGAVDTQYF.

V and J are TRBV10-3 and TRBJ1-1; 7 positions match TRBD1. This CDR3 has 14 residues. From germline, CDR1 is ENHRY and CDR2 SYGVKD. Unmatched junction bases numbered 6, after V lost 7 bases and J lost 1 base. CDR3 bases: TGTGCCATCACCCGGGACAGAGAGAACACTGAAGCTTTCTTT. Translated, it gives CAITRDRENTEAFF.

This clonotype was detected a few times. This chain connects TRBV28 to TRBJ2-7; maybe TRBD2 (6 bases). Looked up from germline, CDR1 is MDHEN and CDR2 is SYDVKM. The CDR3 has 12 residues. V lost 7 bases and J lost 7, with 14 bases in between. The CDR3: CASNISGREQYF. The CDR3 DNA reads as TGTGCCAGCAATATCTCGGGGAGGGAGCAGTACTTC.

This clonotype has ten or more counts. CDR3 loop: CASSLWPGENTEAFF. The CDR3 DNA is TGTGCCAGCAGCTTATGGCCCGGGGAGAACACTGAAGCTTTCTTT. The chain couples TRBV7-3 to TRBJ1-1; D is unresolved. The germline V gene has CDR1 SGHTA and CDR2 FQGTGA. The length of the CDR3 is 15 residues. V dropped 2 bases and J dropped 1 base, with 11 bases sitting between them. The full variable domain, in which reference TRBV7-3 and TRBJ1-1 provide the parts outside the CDR3, is GAGVSQTPSNKVTEKGKYVELRCDPISGHTALYWYRQSLGQGPEFLIYFQGTGAADDSGLPNDRFFAVRPEGSVSTLKIQRTERGDSAVYLCASSLWPGENTEAFFGQGTRLTVV.

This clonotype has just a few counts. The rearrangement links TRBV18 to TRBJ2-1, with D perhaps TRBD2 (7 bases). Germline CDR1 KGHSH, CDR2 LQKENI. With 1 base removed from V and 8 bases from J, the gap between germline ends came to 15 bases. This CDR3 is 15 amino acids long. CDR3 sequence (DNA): TGTGCCAGCTCACCACGGGGGGGCCTTATGGATGAGCAGTTCTTC. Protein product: CASSPRGGLMDEQFF.

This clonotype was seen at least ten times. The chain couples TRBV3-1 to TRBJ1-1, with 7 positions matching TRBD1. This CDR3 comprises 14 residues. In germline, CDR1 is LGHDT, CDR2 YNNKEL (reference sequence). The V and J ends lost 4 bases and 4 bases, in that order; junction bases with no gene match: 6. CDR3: CASSLQRGPTEAFF. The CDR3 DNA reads TGTGCCAGCAGCCTTCAAAGGGGGCCCACTGAAGCTTTCTTT. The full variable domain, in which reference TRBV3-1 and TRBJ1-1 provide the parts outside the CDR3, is DTAVSQTPKYLVTQMGNDKSIKCEQNLGHDTMYWYKQDSKKFLKIMFSYNNKELIINETVPNRFSPKSPDKAHLNLHINSLELGDSAVYFCASSLQRGPTEAFFGQGTRLTVV.

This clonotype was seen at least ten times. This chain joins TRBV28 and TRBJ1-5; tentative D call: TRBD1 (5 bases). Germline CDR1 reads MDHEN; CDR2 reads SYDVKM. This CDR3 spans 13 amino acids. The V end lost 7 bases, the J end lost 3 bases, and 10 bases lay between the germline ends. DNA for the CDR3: TGTGCCAGCAAGGTGGGGCTCAATCAGCCCCAGCATTTT. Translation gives CASKVGLNQPQHF.

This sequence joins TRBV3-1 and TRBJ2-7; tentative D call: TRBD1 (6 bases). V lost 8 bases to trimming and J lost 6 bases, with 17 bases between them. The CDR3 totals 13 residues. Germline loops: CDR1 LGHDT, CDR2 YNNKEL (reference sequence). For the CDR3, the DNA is TGTGCCAGCTCAGGGGTCGTCGGAGGCGAGCAGTACTTC. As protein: CASSGVVGGEQYF.

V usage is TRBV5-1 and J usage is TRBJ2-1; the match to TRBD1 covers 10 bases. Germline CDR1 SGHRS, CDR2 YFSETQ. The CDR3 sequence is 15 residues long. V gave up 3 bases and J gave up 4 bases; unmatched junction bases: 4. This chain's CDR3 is CASSSRDRGYNEQFF. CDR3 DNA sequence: TGCGCCAGCAGCTCCCGGGACAGGGGATACAATGAGCAGTTCTTC.

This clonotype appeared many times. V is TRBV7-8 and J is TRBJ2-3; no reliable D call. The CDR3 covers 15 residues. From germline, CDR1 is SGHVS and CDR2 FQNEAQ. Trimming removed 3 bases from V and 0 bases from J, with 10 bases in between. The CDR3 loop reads CASSLWSSSTDTQYF. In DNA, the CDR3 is TGTGCCAGCAGCTTGTGGAGTTCTAGCACAGATACGCAGTATTTT.

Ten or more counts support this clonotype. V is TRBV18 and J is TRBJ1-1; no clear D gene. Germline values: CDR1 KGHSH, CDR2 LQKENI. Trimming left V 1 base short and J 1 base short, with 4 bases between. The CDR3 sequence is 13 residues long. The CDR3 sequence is CASSPQGNTEAFF. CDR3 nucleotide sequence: TGTGCCAGCTCACCACAGGGGAACACTGAAGCTTTCTTT.

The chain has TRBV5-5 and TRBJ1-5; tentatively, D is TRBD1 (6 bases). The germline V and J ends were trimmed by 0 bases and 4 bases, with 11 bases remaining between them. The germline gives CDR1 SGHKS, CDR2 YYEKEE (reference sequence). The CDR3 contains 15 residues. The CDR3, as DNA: TGTGCCAGCAGCTTGGACAGGGCGGGGAATCAGCCCCAGCATTTT. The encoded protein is CASSLDRAGNQPQHF.

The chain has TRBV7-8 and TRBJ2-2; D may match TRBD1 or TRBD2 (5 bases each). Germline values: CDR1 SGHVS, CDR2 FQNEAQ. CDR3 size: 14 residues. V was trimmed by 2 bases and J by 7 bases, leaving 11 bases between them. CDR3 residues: CASSLHEGNGELFF. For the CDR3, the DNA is TGTGCCAGCAGCTTACATGAGGGGAACGGGGAGCTGTTTTTT.

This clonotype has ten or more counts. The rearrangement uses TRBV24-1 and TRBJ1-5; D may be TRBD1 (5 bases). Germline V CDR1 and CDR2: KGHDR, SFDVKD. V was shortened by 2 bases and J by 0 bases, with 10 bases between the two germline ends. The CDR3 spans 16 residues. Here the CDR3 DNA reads TGTGCCACCAGTGATTCCAACAGGCATAGCAATCAGCCCCAGCATTTT. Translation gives CATSDSNRHSNQPQHF.

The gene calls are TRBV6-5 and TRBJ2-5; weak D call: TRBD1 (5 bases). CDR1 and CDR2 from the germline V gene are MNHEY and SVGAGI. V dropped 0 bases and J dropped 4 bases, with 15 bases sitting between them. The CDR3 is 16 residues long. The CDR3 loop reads CASSYSKPRVGETQYF. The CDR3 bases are TGTGCCAGCAGTTACTCGAAACCCAGGGTGGGAGAGACCCAGTACTTC.

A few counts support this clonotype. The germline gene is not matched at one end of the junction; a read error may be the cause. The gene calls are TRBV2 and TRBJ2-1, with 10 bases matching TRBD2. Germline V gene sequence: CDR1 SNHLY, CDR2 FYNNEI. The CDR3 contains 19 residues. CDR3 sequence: CTSSFYAASGSFPNNEQFF. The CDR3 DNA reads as TGTACCAGCAGTTTTTATGCGGCTAGCGGGAGTTTCCCTAACAATGAGCAGTTCTTC.

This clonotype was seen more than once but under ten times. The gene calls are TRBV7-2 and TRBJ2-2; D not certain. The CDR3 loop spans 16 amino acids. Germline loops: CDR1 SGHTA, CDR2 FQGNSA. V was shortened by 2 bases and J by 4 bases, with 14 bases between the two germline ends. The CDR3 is CASSLRAPLSTGELFF. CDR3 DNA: TGTGCCAGCAGCTTACGGGCCCCCTTGAGCACCGGGGAGCTGTTTTTT.

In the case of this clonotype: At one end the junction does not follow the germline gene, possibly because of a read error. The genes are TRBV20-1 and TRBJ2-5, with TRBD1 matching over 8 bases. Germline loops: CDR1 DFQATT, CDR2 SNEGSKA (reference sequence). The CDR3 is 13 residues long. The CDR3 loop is CSARPTGVENQYF. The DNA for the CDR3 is TGCAGTGCTAGACCGACAGGGGTAGAGAACCAGTACTTC.

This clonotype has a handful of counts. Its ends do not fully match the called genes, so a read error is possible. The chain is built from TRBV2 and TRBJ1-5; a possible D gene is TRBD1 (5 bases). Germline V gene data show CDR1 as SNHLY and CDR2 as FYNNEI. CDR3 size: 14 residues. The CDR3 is CASTPGEGNQPQHF. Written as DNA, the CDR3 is TGTGCCAGCACCCCGGGGGAGGGCAACCAGCCCCAGCATTTT.

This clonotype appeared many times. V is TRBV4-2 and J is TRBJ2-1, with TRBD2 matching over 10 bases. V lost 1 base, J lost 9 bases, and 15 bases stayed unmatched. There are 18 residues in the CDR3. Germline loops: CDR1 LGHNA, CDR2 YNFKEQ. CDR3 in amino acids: CASSQGEQAGGRFGEQFF. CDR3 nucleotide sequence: TGTGCCAGCAGCCAAGGGGAGCAAGCGGGGGGGAGATTTGGTGAGCAGTTCTTC.

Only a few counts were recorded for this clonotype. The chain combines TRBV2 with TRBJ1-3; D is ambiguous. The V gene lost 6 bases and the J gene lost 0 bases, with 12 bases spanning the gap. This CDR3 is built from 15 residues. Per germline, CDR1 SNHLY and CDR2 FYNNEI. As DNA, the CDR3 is TGTGCCAGCAGGGCGGACTCAGGCTCTGGAAACACCATATATTTT. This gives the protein CASRADSGSGNTIYF.